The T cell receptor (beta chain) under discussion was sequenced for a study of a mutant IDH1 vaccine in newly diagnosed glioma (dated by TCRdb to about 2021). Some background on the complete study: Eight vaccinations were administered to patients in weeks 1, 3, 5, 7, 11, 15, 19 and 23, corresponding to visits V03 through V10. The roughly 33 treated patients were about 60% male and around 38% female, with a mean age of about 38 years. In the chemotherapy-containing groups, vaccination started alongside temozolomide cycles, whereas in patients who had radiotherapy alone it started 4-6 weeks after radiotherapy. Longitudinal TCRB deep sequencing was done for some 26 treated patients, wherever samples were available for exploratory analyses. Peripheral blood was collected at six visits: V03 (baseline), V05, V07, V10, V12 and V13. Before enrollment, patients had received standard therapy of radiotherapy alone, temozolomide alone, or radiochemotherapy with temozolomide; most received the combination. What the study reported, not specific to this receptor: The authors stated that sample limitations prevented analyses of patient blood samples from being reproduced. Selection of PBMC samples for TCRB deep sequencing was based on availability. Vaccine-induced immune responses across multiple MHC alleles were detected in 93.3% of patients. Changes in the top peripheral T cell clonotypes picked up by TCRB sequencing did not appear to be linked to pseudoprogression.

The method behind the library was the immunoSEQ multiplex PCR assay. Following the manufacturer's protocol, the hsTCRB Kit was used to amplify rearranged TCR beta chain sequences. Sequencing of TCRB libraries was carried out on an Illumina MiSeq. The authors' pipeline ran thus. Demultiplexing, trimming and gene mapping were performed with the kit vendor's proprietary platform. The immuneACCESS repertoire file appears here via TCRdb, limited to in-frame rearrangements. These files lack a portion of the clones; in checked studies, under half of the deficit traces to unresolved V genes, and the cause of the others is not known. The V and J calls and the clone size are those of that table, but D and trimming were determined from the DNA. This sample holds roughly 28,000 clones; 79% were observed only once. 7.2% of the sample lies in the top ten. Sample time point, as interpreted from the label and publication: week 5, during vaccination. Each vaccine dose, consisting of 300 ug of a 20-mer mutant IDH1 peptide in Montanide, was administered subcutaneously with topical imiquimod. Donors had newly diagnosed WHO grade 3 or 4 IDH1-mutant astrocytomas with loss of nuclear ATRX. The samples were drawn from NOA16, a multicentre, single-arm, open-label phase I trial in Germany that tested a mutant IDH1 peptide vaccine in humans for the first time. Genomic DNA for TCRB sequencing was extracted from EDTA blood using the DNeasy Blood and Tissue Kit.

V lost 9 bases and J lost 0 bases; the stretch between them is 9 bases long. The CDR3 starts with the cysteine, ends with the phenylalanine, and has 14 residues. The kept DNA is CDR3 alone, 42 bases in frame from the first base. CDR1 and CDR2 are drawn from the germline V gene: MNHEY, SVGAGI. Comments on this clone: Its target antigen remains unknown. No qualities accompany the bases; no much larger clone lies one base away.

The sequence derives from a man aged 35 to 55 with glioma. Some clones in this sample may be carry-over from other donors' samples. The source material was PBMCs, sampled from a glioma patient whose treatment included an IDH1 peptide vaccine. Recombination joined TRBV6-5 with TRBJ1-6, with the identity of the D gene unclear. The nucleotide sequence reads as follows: TGTGCCAGTAGAAGGAGCTCCTATAATTCACCCCTCCACTTT. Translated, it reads CASRRSSYNSPLHF.